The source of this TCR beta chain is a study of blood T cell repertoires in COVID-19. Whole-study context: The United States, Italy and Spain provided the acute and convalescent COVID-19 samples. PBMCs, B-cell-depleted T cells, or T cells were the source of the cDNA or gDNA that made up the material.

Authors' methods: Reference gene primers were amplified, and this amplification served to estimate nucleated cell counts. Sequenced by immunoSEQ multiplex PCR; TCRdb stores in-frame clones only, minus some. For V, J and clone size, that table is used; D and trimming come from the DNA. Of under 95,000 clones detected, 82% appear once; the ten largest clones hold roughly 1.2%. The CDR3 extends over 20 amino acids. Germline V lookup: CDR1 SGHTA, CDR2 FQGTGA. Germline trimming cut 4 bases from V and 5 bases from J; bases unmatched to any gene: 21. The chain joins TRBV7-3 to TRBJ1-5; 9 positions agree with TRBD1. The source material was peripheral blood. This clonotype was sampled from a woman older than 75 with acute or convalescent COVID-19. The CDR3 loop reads CASSSPEGTGGSWGDQPQHF. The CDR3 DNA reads TGTGCCAGCAGCTCTCCCGAAGGCACAGGGGGCTCGTGGGGGGATCAGCCCCAGCATTTT.